The 18 T cell receptor beta chains reported below all come from one sample, sequenced in a study of T cell responses to AZD1222 COVID-19 vaccine. The method was immunoSEQ multiplex PCR; TCRdb's version includes in-frame clones alone and lacks a portion of them. The data hold more than 140,000 clones, with around 90% observed a single time. The starting material was peripheral blood, obtained on day 0 of AZD1222 vaccination. The receptors stem from an adult in good health.

The chain recombines TRBV6-5 with TRBJ2-1; D perhaps matches TRBD2 (6 bases). The germline CDR1 and CDR2 sequences are MNHEY and SVGAGI. Trimming left V 6 bases short and J 6 bases short, with 18 bases between. This CDR3 is built from 15 residues. CDR3 nucleotide sequence: TGTGCCAGCAGCCCAGGGCCGGAGGGCCTCAATGAGCAGTTCTTC. Encoded protein: CASSPGPEGLNEQFF.

The chain has TRBV18 and TRBJ1-5; D call uncertain. The CDR3 is 13 residues long. In germline, CDR1 is KGHSH, CDR2 LQKENI. V lost 3 bases and J 4 bases, leaving 7 bases between the germline ends. CDR3 residues: CASSPTVNQPQHF. Here the CDR3 DNA reads TGTGCCAGCTCACCGACGGTTAATCAGCCCCAGCATTTT.

The chain joins TRBV4-1 to TRBJ2-2, with D tentatively TRBD2 (6 bases). Germline V gene lookup returns CDR1 MGHRA and CDR2 YSYEKL. The CDR3 has 16 amino acids. V was clipped by 1 base and J by 6 bases, with 15 bases between them. The CDR3 reads CASSQVGIERAGELFF. In DNA form, the CDR3 reads TGCGCCAGCAGCCAAGTCGGGATCGAGCGGGCCGGGGAGCTGTTTTTT.

This rearrangement joins TRBV7-2 to TRBJ2-7, with 9 positions matching TRBD2. CDR3 length: 15 amino acids. Germline assignment: CDR1 SGHTA and CDR2 FQGNSA. V shed 6 bases and J 0 bases; nucleotides not matched to a gene: 6. The CDR3 sequence: CASRQTSGPSYEQYF. CDR3 nucleotide sequence: TGTGCCAGCAGGCAAACTAGCGGGCCCTCCTACGAGCAGTACTTC.

The chain links TRBV27 to TRBJ1-2; the match to TRBD1 covers 8 bases. The V gene end was trimmed by 5 bases and the J gene end by 2 bases; junction bases not matched to a gene: 7. This CDR3 comprises 15 residues. Germline-derived CDR1 and CDR2 are MNHEY and SMNVEV (reference sequence). The CDR3 DNA is TGTGCCAGCAGTCCGCGACAGGGGATAAACTATGGCTACACCTTC. This encodes CASSPRQGINYGYTF.

This chain uses TRBV20-1 with TRBJ1-3; no clear D gene. CDR1 is DFQATT and CDR2 is SNEGSKA in the germline V gene (reference sequence). V lost 6 bases and J lost 4, with 7 bases in between. There are 11 residues in the CDR3. This CDR3 reads CSAKLGNTIYF. DNA of the CDR3: TGCAGTGCCAAGCTGGGAAACACCATATATTTT.

This chain connects TRBV6-5 to TRBJ1-5, with unresolved D. V dropped 4 bases and J dropped 4 bases, with 14 bases sitting between them. Germline loops: CDR1 MNHEY, CDR2 SVGAGI. This CDR3 has 15 amino acids. The CDR3 sequence: CASSSGSSPNQPQHF. CDR3 coding DNA: TGTGCCAGCAGTTCGGGGTCAAGCCCAAATCAGCCCCAGCATTTT.

The rearrangement uses TRBV23-1 and TRBJ2-7; D may be TRBD1 (5 bases). TRBV23-1 is noted as an ORF with a role that remains uncertain. V shed 8 bases and J shed 3 bases, with 32 bases lying between them. This CDR3 comprises 19 residues. CDR3 in DNA: TGCGCCAGCGTACGTCCCGCGTGGGGCCAGGGCTTCGAACGCTACGAGCAGTACTTC. Its protein is CASVRPAWGQGFERYEQYF.

The rearrangement links TRBV7-9 to TRBJ1-3; possibly TRBD1 for D (5 bases). V shed 5 bases and J shed 4 bases, with 18 bases lying between them. The CDR3 length is 16 residues. CDR1 and CDR2 (germline): SEHNR, FQNEAQ (reference sequence). The CDR3 DNA reads TGTGCCAGCAGCCCGTTTTGGGGGAGGAAGGGAAACACCATATATTTT. This translates into CASSPFWGRKGNTIYF. Variable domain in full (rest from reference TRBV7-9 and TRBJ1-3): DTGVSQNPRHKITKRGQNVTFRCDPISEHNRLYWYRQTLGQGPEFLTYFQNEAQLEKSRLLSDRFSAERPKGSFSTLEIQRTEQGDSAMYLCASSPFWGRKGNTIYFGEGSWLTVV.

The chain employs TRBV4-1 and TRBJ2-3; tentative D call: TRBD1 (5 bases). In germline, CDR1 is MGHRA, CDR2 YSYEKL. V was pared by 0 bases and J by 5 bases, with 12 bases between. This CDR3 region has 15 residues. For the CDR3, the DNA is TGCGCCAGCAGCCAAGATACAGGTGGGAAAGATACGCAGTATTTT. It yields the protein CASSQDTGGKDTQYF.

This clone was counted a single time. The chain joins TRBV27 to TRBJ2-5; 9 positions agree with TRBD1. The V and J ends lost 5 bases and 4 bases, in that order; junction bases with no gene match: 11. CDR3 length equals 16 residues. Germline CDR1 MNHEY, CDR2 SMNVEV (reference sequence). CDR3 DNA sequence: TGTGCCAGCAGTGCCCCTGGACAGGGGCGAAGAGAGACCCAGTACTTC. This sequence encodes CASSAPGQGRRETQYF.

The gene calls are TRBV6-6 and TRBJ1-2; 7 bases align to TRBD1. The CDR3 sequence is 15 residues long. Germline trimming cut 9 bases from V and 4 bases from J; bases unmatched to any gene: 14. Germline CDR1 MNHNY, CDR2 SVGAGI (reference sequence). The CDR3 sequence: CASVRGDRESYGYTF. The CDR3 DNA reads as TGTGCCAGTGTCAGGGGAGACAGGGAAAGCTATGGCTACACCTTC.

V gene TRBV6-1 combines with J gene TRBJ2-2; D call uncertain. The germline V gene has CDR1 MNHNS and CDR2 SASEGT. The CDR3 runs to 12 residues. V shed 0 bases and J shed 6 bases, with 2 bases lying between them. The CDR3 here is CASSEAPGELFF. CDR3 DNA sequence: TGTGCCAGCAGTGAAGCCCCCGGGGAGCTGTTTTTT.

The genes are TRBV27 and TRBJ1-2, with 9 bases matching TRBD1. V lost 6 bases to trimming and J lost 3 bases; unmatched junction nucleotides: 8. Germline values: CDR1 MNHEY, CDR2 SMNVEV (reference sequence). The CDR3 loop spans 15 amino acids. The CDR3, as DNA: TGTGCCAGCAGGCCCGGGACAGGGCTTTACTATGGCTACACCTTC. Its protein is CASRPGTGLYYGYTF.

This chain joins TRBV14 and TRBJ2-5, with 8 bases lining up with TRBD1. The V segment lost 2 bases and the J segment 2 bases; nucleotides outside the gene matches: 1. Germline V CDR1 and CDR2: SGHDN, FVKESK. This CDR3 is 14 amino acids long. For the CDR3, the DNA is TGTGCCAGCAGCCAAACAGGGGGGCAAGAGACCCAGTACTTC. It encodes CASSQTGGQETQYF. The complete variable domain, with remaining parts taken from reference TRBV14 and TRBJ2-5, reads EAGVTQFPSHSVIEKGQTVTLRCDPISGHDNLYWYRRVMGKEIKFLLHFVKESKQDESGMPNNRFLAERTGGTYSTLKVQPAELEDSGVYFCASSQTGGQETQYFGPGTRLLVL.

V usage is TRBV27 and J usage is TRBJ1-3, with D unresolved. V was clipped by 10 bases and J by 0 bases, with 10 bases between them. The CDR3 length is 13 residues. Germline-derived CDR1 and CDR2 are MNHEY and SMNVEV (reference sequence). The CDR3: CATQSSSGNTIYF. CDR3 DNA: TGTGCCACTCAGAGTAGCTCTGGAAACACCATATATTTT.

The rearrangement links TRBV4-3 to TRBJ2-7, with D hard to call. V gave up 0 bases and J gave up 5 bases, with 8 bases separating them. This CDR3 comprises 13 residues. The germline V gene has CDR1 LGHNA and CDR2 YSLEER. As DNA, the CDR3 is TGCGCCAGCAGCCAAGATCTGAATGACGAGCAGTACTTC. Its protein product is CASSQDLNDEQYF.

This clone has only one observation. The V and J genes are TRBV19 and TRBJ1-6; maybe TRBD1 (5 bases). The CDR3 is 14 residues long. Germline V gene lookup returns CDR1 LNHDA and CDR2 SQIVND (reference sequence). Trimming removed 5 bases from V and 5 bases from J, with 10 bases in between. For the CDR3, the DNA is TGTGCCAGTAGTGAGGGGAGGGATAATTCACCCCTCCACTTT. Protein product: CASSEGRDNSPLHF.